A selection of T cell receptor beta chains follows, all from one sample in a study of CD8 T cells in Susac syndrome. TCRdb fed the immunoSEQ multiplex PCR reads into MiXCR, producing one record per CDR3 protein. The sample carries roughly 130,000 distinct CDR3 sequences, more than 90% recorded once. The sequencing sample was made of CD4+ T cells from PBMCs. Source of these receptors: a human donor in good health. Both conserved end residues are part of each CDR3. Fields, in order: CDR3 DNA, CDR3 protein, V gene, D gene, CDR3 length, J gene, clone size. A D gene is named only where the DNA matches it firmly. Clone size is stated in some rows and not others, as once, few, many or a class when expanded.

CDR3 DNA: TGTGCCAGCTCTCAACAGGGGGGTGGCAATCAGCCCCAGCATTTT
CDR3 protein: CASSQQGGGNQPQHF
V gene: TRBV18
D gene: TRBD1
CDR3 length: 15
J gene: TRBJ1-5
clone size: NA

CDR3 DNA: TGTGCCAGCAGCGTAGGTGGGGGGGGCGCTGGGGCCAACGTCCTGACTTTC
CDR3 protein: CASSVGGGGAGANVLTF
V gene: TRBV7-2
D gene: NA
CDR3 length: 17
J gene: TRBJ2-6
clone size: NA

CDR3 DNA: TGCGCCAGCAGCGCACGGGACAGGGGAGCATACGAGCAGTACTTC
CDR3 protein: CASSARDRGAYEQYF
V gene: TRBV5-1
D gene: TRBD1
CDR3 length: 15
J gene: TRBJ2-7
clone size: NA

CDR3 DNA: TGCAGTGCTAGAGATCGTTCAGGGTGGACTGAAGCTTTCTTT
CDR3 protein: CSARDRSGWTEAFF
V gene: TRBV20-1
D gene: NA
CDR3 length: 14
J gene: TRBJ1-1
clone size: once

CDR3 DNA: TGTGCCAGCAGTTTCTCGGGCATGTCGCGTGAAAAACTGTTTTTT
CDR3 protein: CASSFSGMSREKLFF
V gene: TRBV28
D gene: NA
CDR3 length: 15
J gene: TRBJ1-4
clone size: NA

CDR3 DNA: TGTGCCAGCAGTTCGCCGGGACAGATGAACACTGAAGCTTTCTTT
CDR3 protein: CASSSPGQMNTEAFF
V gene: TRBV6-5
D gene: TRBD1
CDR3 length: 15
J gene: TRBJ1-1
clone size: NA

CDR3 DNA: TGTGCCAGCAGTCTAATCAGTGGCGGCGAGCAGTACTTC
CDR3 protein: CASSLISGGEQYF
V gene: TRBV12-3/TRBV12-4
D gene: NA
CDR3 length: 13
J gene: TRBJ2-7
clone size: NA

CDR3 DNA: TGTGCCAGCAGCTCCTCTTCCGGGACAGGGTTAGGGGGCTACACCTTC
CDR3 protein: CASSSSSGTGLGGYTF
V gene: TRBV7-2
D gene: TRBD1
CDR3 length: 16
J gene: TRBJ1-2
clone size: NA

CDR3 DNA: TGCAGTGCCGATCCCGGGACTAGTTCAACCTACGAGCAGTACTTC
CDR3 protein: CSADPGTSSTYEQYF
V gene: TRBV20-1
D gene: TRBD2
CDR3 length: 15
J gene: TRBJ2-7
clone size: NA

CDR3 DNA: TGTGCCAGCAGCCAAGTCGCGGGAGGAAGAGAGACCCAGTACTTC
CDR3 protein: CASSQVAGGRETQYF
V gene: TRBV3-1
D gene: TRBD2
CDR3 length: 15
J gene: TRBJ2-5
clone size: NA

CDR3 DNA: TGCGCCAGCAGCCAAGCCGAGAACCGGAAAGAGACCCAGTACTTC
CDR3 protein: CASSQAENRKETQYF
V gene: TRBV4-1
D gene: NA
CDR3 length: 15
J gene: TRBJ2-5
clone size: NA

CDR3 DNA: TGTGCCAGCAGGGAGACAGGGGGAGGATCCAAAAACATTCAGTACTTC
CDR3 protein: CASRETGGGSKNIQYF
V gene: TRBV2
D gene: TRBD1
CDR3 length: 16
J gene: TRBJ2-4
clone size: NA

CDR3 DNA: TGTGCCAGCAGCTTATTTAACAGACAAGAGACCCAGTACTTC
CDR3 protein: CASSLFNRQETQYF
V gene: TRBV7-2
D gene: NA
CDR3 length: 14
J gene: TRBJ2-5
clone size: NA